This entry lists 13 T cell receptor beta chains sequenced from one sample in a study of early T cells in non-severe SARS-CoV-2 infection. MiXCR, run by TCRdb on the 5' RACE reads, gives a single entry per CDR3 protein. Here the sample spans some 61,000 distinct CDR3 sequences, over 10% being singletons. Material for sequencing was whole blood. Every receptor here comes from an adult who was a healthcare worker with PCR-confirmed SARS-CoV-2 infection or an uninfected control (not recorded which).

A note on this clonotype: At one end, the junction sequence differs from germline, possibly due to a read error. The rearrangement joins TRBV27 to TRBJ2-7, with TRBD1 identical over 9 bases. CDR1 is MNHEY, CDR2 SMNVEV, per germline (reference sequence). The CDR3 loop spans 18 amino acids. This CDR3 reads CVSSTSGTGIFGTYEQYF. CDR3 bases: TGTGTCAGCAGTACCTCCGGGACAGGGATTTTTGGGACCTACGAGCAGTACTTC.

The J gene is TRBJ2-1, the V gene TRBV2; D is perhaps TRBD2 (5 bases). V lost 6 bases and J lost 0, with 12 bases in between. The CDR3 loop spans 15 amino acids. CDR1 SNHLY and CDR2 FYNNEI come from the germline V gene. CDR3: CASRPDSVSYNEQFF. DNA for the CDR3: TGTGCCAGCAGACCGGACTCCGTCTCCTACAATGAGCAGTTCTTC.

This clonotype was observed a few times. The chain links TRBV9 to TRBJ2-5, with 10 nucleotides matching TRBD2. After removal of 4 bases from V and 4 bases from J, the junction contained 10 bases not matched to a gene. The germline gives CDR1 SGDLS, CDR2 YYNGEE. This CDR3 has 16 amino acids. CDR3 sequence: CASSPSGSPGGETQYF. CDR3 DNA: TGTGCCAGCAGCCCTAGCGGGAGTCCCGGGGGAGAGACCCAGTACTTC.

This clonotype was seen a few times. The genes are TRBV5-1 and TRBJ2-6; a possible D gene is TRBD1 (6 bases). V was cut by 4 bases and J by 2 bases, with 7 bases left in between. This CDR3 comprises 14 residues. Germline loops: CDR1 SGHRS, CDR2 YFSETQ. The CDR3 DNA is TGCGCCAGCAGCCCAGGGGCTGGGGCCAACGTCCTGACTTTC. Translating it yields CASSPGAGANVLTF.

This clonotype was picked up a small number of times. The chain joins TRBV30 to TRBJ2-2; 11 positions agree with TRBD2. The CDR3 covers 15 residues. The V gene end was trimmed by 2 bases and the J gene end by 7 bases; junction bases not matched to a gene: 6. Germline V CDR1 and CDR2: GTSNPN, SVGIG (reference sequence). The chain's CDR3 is CAWSRLAGGDGELFF. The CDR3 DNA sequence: TGTGCCTGGAGTAGGTTAGCGGGAGGGGACGGGGAGCTGTTTTTT.

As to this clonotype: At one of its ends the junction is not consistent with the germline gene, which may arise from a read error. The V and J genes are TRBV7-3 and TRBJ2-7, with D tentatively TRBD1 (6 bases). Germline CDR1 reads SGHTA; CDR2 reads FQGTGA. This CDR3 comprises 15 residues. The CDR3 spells CASSPVGADSYKQYF. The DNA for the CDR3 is TGTGCCAGCAGCCCAGTGGGGGCAGACTCCTACAAGCAGTACTTC.

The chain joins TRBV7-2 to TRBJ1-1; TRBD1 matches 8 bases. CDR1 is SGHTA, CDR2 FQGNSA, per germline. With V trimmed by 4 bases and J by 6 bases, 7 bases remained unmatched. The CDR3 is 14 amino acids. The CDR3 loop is CASSYQGARSEAFF. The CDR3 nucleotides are TGTGCCAGCAGCTACCAGGGGGCAAGGTCTGAAGCTTTCTTT.

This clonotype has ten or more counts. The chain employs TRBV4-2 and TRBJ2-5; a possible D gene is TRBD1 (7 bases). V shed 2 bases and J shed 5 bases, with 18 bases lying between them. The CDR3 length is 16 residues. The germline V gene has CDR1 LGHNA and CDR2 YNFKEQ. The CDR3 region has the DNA TGTGCCAGCAGCCAACCCAGCGGAGGGGGACAGGAGACCCAGTACTTC. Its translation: CASSQPSGGGQETQYF.

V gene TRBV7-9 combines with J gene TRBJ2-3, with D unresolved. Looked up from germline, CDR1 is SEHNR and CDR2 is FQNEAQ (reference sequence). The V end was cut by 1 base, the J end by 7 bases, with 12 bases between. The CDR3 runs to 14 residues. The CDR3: CASSLEGFGYTQYF. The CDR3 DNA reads TGTGCCAGCAGCTTAGAGGGATTTGGGTATACGCAGTATTTT.

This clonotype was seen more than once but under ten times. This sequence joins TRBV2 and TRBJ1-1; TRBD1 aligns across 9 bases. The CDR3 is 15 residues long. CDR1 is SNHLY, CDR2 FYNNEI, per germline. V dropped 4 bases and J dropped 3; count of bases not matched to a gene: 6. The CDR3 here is CASSASGTGYTEAFF. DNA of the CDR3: TGTGCCAGCAGTGCATCCGGGACAGGGTACACTGAAGCTTTCTTT.

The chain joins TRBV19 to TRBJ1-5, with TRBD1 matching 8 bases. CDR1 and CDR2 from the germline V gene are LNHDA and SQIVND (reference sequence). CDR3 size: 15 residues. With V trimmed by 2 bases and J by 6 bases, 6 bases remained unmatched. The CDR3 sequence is CASSIPRGLGQPQHF. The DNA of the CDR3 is TGTGCCAGTAGTATACCCAGGGGGCTAGGTCAGCCCCAGCATTTT.

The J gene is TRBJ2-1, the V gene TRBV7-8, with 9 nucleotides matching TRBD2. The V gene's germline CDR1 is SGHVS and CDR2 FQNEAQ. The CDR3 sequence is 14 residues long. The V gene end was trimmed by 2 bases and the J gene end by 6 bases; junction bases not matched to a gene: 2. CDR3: CASSLRLAANEQFF. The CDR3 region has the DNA TGTGCCAGCAGCTTAAGACTAGCGGCCAATGAGCAGTTCTTC.

The CDR3 reads CISGSFGTDTQYF. Written as DNA, the CDR3 is TGCATCTCCGGGAGTTTCGGCACAGATACGCAGTATTTT. This sequence joins TRBV29-1 and TRBJ2-3; D possibly corresponds to TRBD2 (6 bases). This CDR3 comprises 13 residues. The germline V gene has CDR1 SQVTM and CDR2 ANQGSEA.